This TCR beta chain was identified during a study of blood T cell repertoires in COVID-19. Study-wide background: Researchers got acute and convalescent COVID-19 samples from the United States, Italy and Spain.

Trimming removed 5 bases at V and 3 bases at J, with 11 bases between. CDR1 and CDR2 from the germline V gene are SNHLY and FYNNEI. The CDR3 length is 14 residues. Repertoires were generated with immunoSEQ multiplex PCR, while TCRdb's copy carries only in-frame clones and drops some. The table records roughly 300,000 clones, roughly 92% of them present only once. Enrolment of Seattle patients took place during active infection, and they were followed longitudinally. The receptor was derived from a woman aged 30 to 39 with COVID-19, enrolled during active disease. The rearrangement links TRBV2 to TRBJ2-1, with a weak D call TRBD2 (6 bases). Sequencing input: peripheral blood. The CDR3 is CASSIRDFYNEQFF. Here the CDR3 DNA reads TGTGCCAGCAGTATCCGGGACTTCTACAATGAGCAGTTCTTC.